This T cell receptor beta chain was recovered during a study of blood T cell repertoires in COVID-19. Study details: Some COVID-19 samples were acute and others convalescent; all came from the United States, Italy and Spain.

Original processing notes: Amplification of reference gene primers provided the estimated nucleated cell counts. Sequencing used immunoSEQ multiplex PCR; TCRdb keeps in-frame clones, though not all of them. The V and J calls and clone size come from that table; D and trimming were worked out from the DNA. The sample yields over 200,000 clones, around 80% seen once. V shed 4 bases and J 3 bases; nucleotides not matched to a gene: 10. The CDR3 loop spans 17 amino acids. Germline lookup yields CDR1 SGHRS and CDR2 YFSETQ. The chain joins TRBV5-1 to TRBJ1-2; 12 nucleotides agree with TRBD1. The clonotype originates from a man older than 75 with acute or convalescent COVID-19. The source material was peripheral blood. The CDR3, as DNA: TGCGCCAGCAGCCCGACCGGGACAGGGGGCATCGACTATGGCTACACCTTC. Residues: CASSPTGTGGIDYGYTF. The entire variable domain, with the rest obtained from reference TRBV5-1 and TRBJ1-2, is as follows: KAGVTQTPRYLIKTRGQQVTLSCSPISGHRSVSWYQQTPGQGLQFLFEYFSETQRNKGNFPGRFSGRQFSNSRSEMNVSTLELGDSALYLCASSPTGTGGIDYGYTFGSGTRLTVV.